This T cell receptor (beta chain) was documented in a study of cytomegalovirus exposure and HLA in healthy donors. General study results and limits: In an earlier analysis, most TCR beta V segments were productive about 90% or about 30% of the time.

Comments on this clone: What it binds is unknown.

CDR3 size: 14 residues. Germline CDR1 MNHEY, CDR2 SMNVEV (reference sequence). Deletions cut 6 bases from V and 4 bases from J, with 15 bases between. This PCR relied on a set of 60 Vbeta primers and 13 Jbeta primers. The assay was immunoSEQ multiplex PCR, and TCRdb's table has in-frame clones only and misses some. The sample carries roughly 66,000 clones, around 78% recorded once. V gene TRBV27 combines with J gene TRBJ1-2; no clear D. This receptor was taken from a man aged 50-59 years in good health and CMV-seronegative. Sequencing was carried out using PBMCs. CDR3 nucleotides: TGTGCCAGCAGACAGCGGGCGGATTTCTATGGCTACACCTTC. Amino acids: CASRQRADFYGYTF.